The rows below give T cell receptor beta chains drawn from one sample of a study of T cells in Graves' hyperthyroidism and ophthalmopathy. Via MiXCR, TCRdb re-called the multiplex PCR reads, giving one row per CDR3 protein. The sample contains hundreds of thousands of distinct CDR3 sequences, around 21% of which appear only once. Material: blood. Every receptor here comes from a man under 40 with Graves' ophthalmopathy. The CDR3 runs from the conserved cysteine through the conserved F or W. The order of the fields is clone size, V gene, D gene, J gene, CDR3 protein, CDR3 DNA. The D gene is left open where the match is weak. Clone size is shown for a subset of rows, as once, few, many or a class of expanded clone.

>many|TRBV6-6|TRBD1|TRBJ1-2
CASSYSGTGHGYTF
TGTGCCAGCAGTTACTCGGGGACAGGGCATGGCTACACCTTC
>few|TRBV5-1|TRBD2|TRBJ2-1
CASSGGSRGNEQFF
TGCGCCAGCAGTGGCGGGAGTCGGGGCAATGAGCAGTTCTTC
>NA|TRBV5-1|NA|TRBJ1-3
CASREGGNTIYF
TGCGCCAGCAGAGAGGGGGGAAACACCATATATTTT
>many|TRBV11-2|NA|TRBJ2-5
CASSLDWETQYF
TGTGCCAGCAGCTTAGATTGGGAGACCCAGTACTTC
>NA|TRBV20-1|NA|TRBJ2-1
CSASSPSPYNEQFF
TGCAGTGCTAGTAGCCCTAGTCCCTACAATGAGCAGTTCTTC
>NA|TRBV7-9|NA|TRBJ2-2
CASTPDRRTGELFF
TGTGCCAGCACCCCAGACAGGAGGACCGGGGAGCTGTTTTTT
>NA|TRBV12-3/TRBV12-4|TRBD1|TRBJ2-1
CASSQRPGQGDNEQFF
TGTGCCAGCAGCCAAAGACCGGGACAGGGTGACAATGAGCAGTTCTTC
>NA|TRBV3-1|TRBD2|TRBJ2-2
CASSPRLAGDNTGELFF
TGTGCCAGCAGCCCTAGACTAGCGGGGGATAACACCGGGGAGCTGTTTTTT
>few|TRBV6-2/TRBV6-3|TRBD2|TRBJ2-7
CASSYAQTSGPYEQYF
TGTGCCAGCAGTTACGCGCAGACTAGCGGGCCCTACGAGCAGTACTTC
>many|TRBV11-1|NA|TRBJ2-1
CASSPEAYNSGEQFF
TGTGCCAGCAGCCCAGAGGCCTATAACTCCGGTGAGCAGTTCTTC
>NA|TRBV10-3|NA|TRBJ2-7
CAILAGYEQYF
TGTGCCATCCTTGCGGGGTACGAGCAGTACTTC
>few|TRBV5-4|TRBD2|TRBJ2-1
CASSFGLAGSNEQFF
TGTGCCAGCAGCTTCGGACTAGCGGGCTCCAATGAGCAGTTCTTC
>many|TRBV11-2|TRBD2|TRBJ2-5
CASSLVTSGQETQYF
TGTGCCAGCAGCTTAGTCACTAGCGGACAAGAGACCCAGTACTTC
>NA|TRBV28|NA|TRBJ1-6
CASSFMGTRGSYNSPLHF
TGTGCCAGCAGTTTTATGGGAACAAGGGGCTCCTATAATTCACCCCTCCACTTT
>few|TRBV20-1|NA|TRBJ1-5
CSAREDIYQPQHF
TGCAGTGCTAGAGAAGACATATATCAGCCCCAGCATTTT
>few|TRBV4-2|TRBD1|TRBJ1-1
CASSHATGENTEAFF
TGTGCCAGCAGCCATGCCACAGGGGAGAACACTGAAGCTTTCTTT
>many|TRBV20-1|NA|TRBJ2-3
CSARDPEGIDTQYF
TGCAGTGCTAGAGACCCAGAGGGGATAGATACGCAGTATTTT
>NA|TRBV24-1|TRBD2|TRBJ2-3
CASSSPPRSGTSGSTDTQYF
TGTGCCAGCAGTTCCCCCCCGAGGTCCGGGACTAGCGGGAGCACAGATACGCAGTATTTT
>few|TRBV6-4|TRBD2|TRBJ2-7
CASSPVASGSAYEQYF
TGTGCCAGCAGCCCCGTGGCTAGCGGGAGCGCCTACGAGCAGTACTTC
>many|TRBV30|NA|TRBJ2-7
CACSETYEQYF
TGTGCCTGTAGCGAGACCTACGAGCAGTACTTC
>NA|TRBV9|TRBD2|TRBJ2-3
CASSVDLAGGSTDTQYF
TGTGCCAGCAGCGTAGACCTAGCGGGAGGAAGCACAGATACGCAGTATTTT
>few|TRBV4-1|NA|TRBJ2-7
CASSQDQRSYEQYF
TGCGCCAGCAGCCAAGATCAAAGGAGCTACGAGCAGTACTTC
>NA|TRBV10-3|NA|TRBJ2-7
CAISGWADPQTYEQYF
TGTGCCATCAGTGGATGGGCGGACCCTCAAACCTACGAGCAGTACTTC
>NA|TRBV29-1|NA|TRBJ2-3
CSVEFSRTSTDTQYF
TGCAGCGTTGAATTCTCGCGGACTAGCACAGATACGCAGTATTTT
>NA|TRBV20-1|NA|TRBJ2-1
CSAPQVARSYNEQFF
TGCAGTGCTCCCCAAGTTGCCCGCTCCTACAATGAGCAGTTCTTC
>NA|TRBV15|NA|TRBJ2-1
CATSIPMGESVHEQFF
TGTGCCACCAGCATCCCCATGGGGGAGTCAGTTCATGAGCAGTTCTTC
>many|TRBV20-1|NA|TRBJ2-7
CSASGIYEQYF
TGCAGTGCTAGTGGAATATACGAGCAGTACTTC
>NA|TRBV6-4|NA|TRBJ2-7
CASRSSLGAATYEQYF
TGTGCCAGCAGAAGCAGCTTGGGGGCTGCTACCTACGAGCAGTACTTC
>NA|TRBV19|NA|TRBJ2-3
CASSWGIGYDTQYF
TGTGCCAGTAGTTGGGGGATAGGATACGATACGCAGTATTTT
>few|TRBV7-6|NA|TRBJ2-7
CASSPGRGSYEQYF
TGTGCCAGCAGCCCCGGCAGAGGCTCCTACGAGCAGTACTTC
>many|TRBV6-2/TRBV6-3|NA|TRBJ1-5
CASSNGGAGNQPQHF
TGTGCCAGCAGCAACGGGGGGGCAGGCAATCAGCCCCAGCATTTT
>many|TRBV20-1|NA|TRBJ1-1
CSASQGLNTEAFF
TGCAGTGCCTCACAGGGCTTGAACACTGAAGCTTTCTTT
>NA|TRBV2|NA|TRBJ2-1
CASSDSGEQFF
TGTGCCAGCAGTGACTCGGGTGAGCAGTTCTTC
>few|TRBV19|NA|TRBJ1-1
CASGTGTEAFF
TGTGCCAGCGGCACAGGTACTGAAGCTTTCTTT
>NA|TRBV28|NA|TRBJ1-6
CASSLEPGAGQNSPLHF
TGTGCCAGCAGTTTGGAGCCCGGGGCAGGTCAGAATTCACCCCTCCACTTT
>many|TRBV20-1|NA|TRBJ1-2
CSARGPGLDYGYTF
TGCAGTGCTAGAGGGCCAGGGCTGGACTATGGCTACACCTTC
>NA|TRBV12-3/TRBV12-4|TRBD1|TRBJ2-7
CASSVRDSRIEQYF
TGTGCCAGCAGTGTCCGGGACAGCCGGATTGAGCAGTACTTC
>many|TRBV12-3/TRBV12-4|TRBD2|TRBJ2-1
CASRLPGGPPNEQFF
TGTGCCAGCAGACTTCCGGGAGGTCCCCCAAATGAGCAGTTCTTC
>few|TRBV2|TRBD1|TRBJ2-3
CASSRGTGEFQDTQYF
TGTGCCAGCAGCCGGGGGACAGGGGAGTTCCAAGATACGCAGTATTTT
>NA|TRBV7-8|TRBD1|TRBJ2-1
CASSSQGNSYNEQFF
TGTGCCAGCAGCTCACAGGGGAACTCCTACAATGAGCAGTTCTTC
>NA|TRBV19|NA|TRBJ1-5
CASSPLDKGNQPQHF
TGTGCCAGTAGTCCGCTGGACAAAGGGAATCAGCCCCAGCATTTT
>few|TRBV4-3|TRBD1|TRBJ2-5
CASSQDYGTGGMKTQYF
TGCGCCAGCAGCCAAGACTACGGGACAGGGGGCATGAAGACCCAGTACTTC
>NA|TRBV27|NA|TRBJ2-3
CASSFFPIKPTDTQYF
TGTGCCAGCAGTTTTTTTCCGATAAAGCCCACAGATACGCAGTATTTT
>few|TRBV2|NA|TRBJ2-5
CASSPEYF
TGTGCCAGCAGTCCGGAGTACTTC
>few|TRBV7-2|TRBD2|TRBJ2-1
CASLWGEGSYNEQFF
TGTGCCAGCCTATGGGGGGAGGGATCCTACAATGAGCAGTTCTTC
>NA|TRBV12-3/TRBV12-4|TRBD2|TRBJ2-3
CASGPSSGRDTQYF
TGTGCCAGCGGACCTTCTAGCGGGAGGGATACGCAGTATTTT